This TCR beta chain was captured in a study of T-cell reconstitution after alpha-beta-depleted transplantation in children. Overall study results and limits: About two months after transplant, alpha-beta T cells reportedly came from several hundred expanded graft clones. In some patients, recipient T cells and intrathymic progenitors surviving conditioning explained high day-60 diversity. One year after transplant, T-cell counts and diversity came mostly from newly produced T cells.

As it was prepared, the TCRbeta library received unique molecular identifiers. In TCRdb, the PCR reads were re-called with MiXCR into one record per CDR3 protein. The sample has around 370,000 distinct CDR3 sequences; 15% to 20% are singletons. This clonotype was detected a few times. Antigen specificity is unknown. Germline-derived CDR1 and CDR2 are MNHNS and SASEGT. The J segment lost 7 bases and the V segment lost 8 bases, leaving 8 bases of the junction unmatched. This CDR3 has 14 residues. The chain has TRBV6-1 and TRBJ1-6, with 7 bases identical to TRBD1. The starting material was PBMCs, mostly from graft donor cells, obtained 360 days after TCRalphabeta/CD19-depleted stem cell transplant. The clonotype originates from a male patient under 10 years old who had a stem cell transplant for acute lymphoblastic leukemia, so the T cells may come from the graft donor. CDR3 sequence reads: CASSAGGSNSPLHF. Here the CDR3 DNA reads TGTGCCAGCTCCGCAGGGGGTAGCAATTCACCCCTCCACTTT.